This TCR beta chain is drawn from a study of blood T cell repertoires in COVID-19. Across the study: Whether acute or convalescent, the COVID-19 samples came from the United States, Italy and Spain. PBMCs, B-cell-depleted T cells, or T cells were the source of the cDNA or gDNA that made up the material.

This clone was counted once. Original handling: How many nucleated cells were present was estimated from reference gene primer amplification. Clones were sequenced by immunoSEQ multiplex PCR, and TCRdb holds only the in-frame ones, with some missing. Clone size and the V and J calls come from that table; the DNA yielded D and trimming. The sample lists about 270,000 clones; about 89% were seen once. The sequence derives from a man between 35 and 55 years old with active or convalescent COVID-19. The sequenced sample consisted of peripheral blood.

The CDR3 DNA reads TGTGCCAGCAGCTTGACAGACCAAGAGACCCAGTACTTC. Amino acids: CASSLTDQETQYF. This chain links TRBV11-2 with TRBJ2-5, with D possibly TRBD1 on 5 matching bases. The CDR3 is 13 amino acids. Deletions cut 3 bases from V and 0 bases from J, with 5 bases between. Germline-derived CDR1 and CDR2 are SGHAT and FQNNGV.